This TCR beta chain was captured in a study of regulatory T cells in long-lasting Graves disease. The germline gives CDR1 SGHAT, CDR2 FQNNGV. The CDR3 covers 15 residues. V was clipped by 4 bases and J by 8 bases; unmatched bases: 10. Time point: newly diagnosed GD, antithyroid drugs for less than 3 months. PBMCs were the source of the RNA used for TCR sequencing. General study results and limits: Having few samples may have compromised the accuracy. TCR diversity in persistent Graves' patients was below that of newly diagnosed ones. Persistent disease exhibited a predilection for TRBV28, TRBJ1-2 and TRBJ2-5.

This clonotype was observed once. Its antigen is unidentified. Building of the TCR beta libraries involved iRepertoire HTBI primers and Arm-PCR of CDR3 regions. TCRdb re-called the multiplex PCR reads through MiXCR, storing one row per CDR3 protein. The sample gives about 400,000 distinct CDR3 sequences, approximately 15% of which show up once; about 7.8% is in the top ten. This sample was shared with a second study, whose subject was T cells in Graves' hyperthyroidism and ophthalmopathy.

The clonotype originates from a woman between 40 and 55 years old with Graves disease. The specimen comprised peripheral blood mononuclear cells (PBMCs), sampled at new diagnosis, from a patient treated with antithyroid drugs. This chain links TRBV11-2 with TRBJ1-2, with 10 bases aligning to TRBD1. The CDR3 protein is CASSSSGTGAGGYTF. DNA of the CDR3: TGTGCCAGCAGCTCATCCGGGACAGGGGCAGGAGGCTACACCTTC.